The 5 T cell receptor beta chains presented below share a single source sample, sequenced in a study of T cells in women clearing cervical HPV infection. Measured with immunoSEQ multiplex PCR; TCRdb has only the in-frame clones, and not every one. Its listing shows under 40,000 clones. Sequencing was done on a sample of blood buffy coat. All receptors come from a woman between 18 and 70 years old with a cervical HPV16 infection that either progressed to CIN3+ or cleared (not recorded which).

In the case of this clone: The CDR3 extends 3 residues past the end of the read, so its final part is completed from the germline J gene. The rearrangement uses TRBV7-2 and TRBJ1-3, with unresolved D. Trimming pared 8 bases from V and 0 bases from J, leaving 8 bases between. The CDR3 contains 13 residues. Germline loops: CDR1 SGHTA, CDR2 FQGNSA. The CDR3 DNA, read in part, is TGTGCCAGCGGCTCCAGCTCTGGAAACACC. As protein: CASGSSSGNT. The CDR3 in full is CASGSSSGNTIYF.

Worth noting for this clone: The CDR3 end falls 3 residues outside the read, so it is completed with the germline J gene. The chain couples TRBV5-5 to TRBJ2-7; D possibly matches TRBD1 or TRBD2 (6 bases each). V lost 2 bases and J 5 bases, leaving 17 bases between the germline ends. Germline loops: CDR1 SGHKS, CDR2 YYEKEE (reference sequence). The CDR3 consists of 15 residues. This CDR3 is CASSFGRGGLDEQYF. The sequenced part of the CDR3 DNA is TGTGCCAGCAGCTTCGGCAGGGGAGGTTTAGACGAG.

About this clone itself: The read falls 3 residues short of the CDR3 end, and the missing part is taken from the germline J gene. The rearrangement joins TRBV7-8 to TRBJ2-7; 7 positions match TRBD2. This CDR3 has 14 residues. Germline CDR1 and CDR2: SGHVS and FQNEAQ. Trimming at V came to 1 base and at J to 4 bases, leaving 4 bases not matched to a gene. The sequenced CDR3 bases are TGTGCCAGCAGCTTAGTAGCGGGTCTATACGAG. As protein: CASSLVAGLYE. The CDR3 in full is CASSLVAGLYEQYF.

With respect to this clone: The read ends 3 residues before the CDR3 terminus; that terminus is restored from the germline J gene. This rearrangement joins TRBV7-2 to TRBJ2-3; tentative D call: TRBD1 (6 bases). From germline, CDR1 is SGHTA and CDR2 FQGNSA. This CDR3 has 14 residues. CDR3 residues: CASSGWTVIRTQYF. The CDR3 DNA, read in part, is TGTGCCAGCAGCGGGTGGACAGTCATCAGGACG.

Regarding this clone: The read falls 3 residues short of the CDR3 end, and the missing part is taken from the germline J gene. The V and J genes are TRBV20-1 and TRBJ2-3; 8 bases align to TRBD2. Germline V gene data show CDR1 as DFQATT and CDR2 as SNEGSKA (reference sequence). The CDR3 length is 15 residues. The V segment lost 5 bases and the J segment 4 bases; nucleotides outside the gene matches: 11. Incomplete CDR3 DNA: TGCAGTGCTGACCTACGGGGGGGCCTCCCAGATACG. This gives the protein CSADLRGGLPDT. The entire CDR3 is CSADLRGGLPDTQYF.